Shown below are 2 T cell receptor beta chains from a single sample sequenced in a study of blood T cells in healthy people across ages. Then a second PCR, running roughly 7 to 11 cycles, was carried out with a sample-barcoded 5' primer and a J-beta primer mix. TCRdb re-derived calls from the 5' RACE reads in MiXCR, one entry per CDR3 protein. The profile shows about 1.8 million distinct CDR3 sequences, around half of them singletons. The specimen was blood. The receptor set was obtained from a woman in her 40s in good health.

The chain joins TRBV5-1 to TRBJ1-2; 8 nucleotides line up with TRBD1. V gave up 1 base and J gave up 5 bases; unmatched junction bases: 10. The CDR3 has 16 residues. The germline gives CDR1 SGHRS, CDR2 YFSETQ. Here the CDR3 reads CASSLSGGQGFYGYTF. As DNA, the CDR3 is TGCGCCAGCAGCTTGAGTGGAGGACAGGGCTTTTATGGCTACACCTTC.

This clonotype occurred a few times. V is TRBV28 and J is TRBJ2-5; 9 nucleotides align to TRBD2. Germline lookup yields CDR1 MDHEN and CDR2 SYDVKM. V was pared by 6 bases and J by 5 bases, with 10 bases of the junction left unmatched. The CDR3 consists of 15 residues. CDR3 region: CASSPGTSPVETQYF. In nucleotides, the CDR3 is TGTGCCAGCAGCCCCGGGACTAGCCCCGTGGAGACCCAGTACTTC.